Given below is one T cell receptor (beta chain) in context. Its target is not known. The same CDR3 also results from other DNA sequences found in this sample. This CDR3 has 13 amino acids. V gave up 8 bases and J gave up 4 bases; unmatched junction bases: 3. Germline lookup yields CDR1 WSHSY and CDR2 SAAADI. Only CD45RO-negative cells positively selected for CCR7 counted as naive CD8 cells, so terminally differentiated effector memory CD45RA+ cells were excluded. The data stem from a study of shared clonotypes between healthy human individuals. Study outcomes and limitations: Expectations were that clonotype sharing among donors would be affected by sequencing depth. Among non-shared clonotypes, generation probabilities were lower than among those shared by all four donors. The low donor count limited represented genetic and exposure-history diversity. Sequencing of the sorted subsets was shown by rarefaction to be incomplete despite large depth.

Repertoires were generated with immunoSEQ multiplex PCR, while TCRdb's copy carries only in-frame clones and drops some. The table includes over 2 million clones, approximately 95% detected once. The receptor was derived from a man aged 18 to 29 in good health. Sample: naive CD8+ T cells sorted from blood. The rearrangement links TRBV10-2 to TRBJ1-5; TRBD1 matches 9 bases. As DNA, the CDR3 is TGCGCCAGCGGGGGACAGGGTAATCAGCCCCAGCATTTT. Translated, it gives CASGGQGNQPQHF.